What follows are 8 T cell receptor beta chains derived from one specimen sequenced in a study of blood T cell repertoires in COVID-19. TCRdb's copy holds only in-frame clones and misses some; the assay was immunoSEQ multiplex PCR. There are roughly 100,000 clones in the sample; 75% to 90% occur only once, and more than 1.5% lies in the top ten. Source material: peripheral blood. The receptors come from a woman aged 65 to 85 with active or convalescent COVID-19.

The V call is TRBV9, the J call TRBJ2-1; TRBD2 agrees at 12 bases. CDR3 length: 14 amino acids. CDR1 is SGDLS, CDR2 YYNGEE, per germline. Germline trimming cut 3 bases from V and 9 bases from J; bases unmatched to any gene: 4. CDR3 in DNA: TGTGCCAGCAGCGCTTCTAGCGGGAGGGGTGAGCAGTTCTTC. Residues: CASSASSGRGEQFF.

The V and J genes are TRBV6-5 and TRBJ2-1; 9 bases match TRBD2. V shed 4 bases, J shed 8 bases, and the junction held 9 bases outside the gene matches. CDR1 and CDR2 from the germline V gene are MNHEY and SVGAGI. The CDR3 spans 15 residues. The CDR3: CASSSSPAGGYEQFF. In nucleotides, the CDR3 is TGTGCCAGCAGTTCCTCTCCAGCGGGAGGTTATGAGCAGTTCTTC.

This clone occurred a few times. The chain carries TRBV28 and TRBJ1-5, with TRBD1 matching 9 bases. The CDR3 loop spans 14 amino acids. The germline V gene encodes CDR1 MDHEN and CDR2 SYDVKM. The J segment lost 5 bases and the V segment lost 5 bases, leaving 4 bases of the junction unmatched. Here the CDR3 DNA reads TGTGCCAGCAGTCCCGGGACAGGGTATCAGCCCCAGCATTTT. Translated, it gives CASSPGTGYQPQHF.

The J gene is TRBJ1-2, the V gene TRBV4-3; 11 bases match TRBD1. CDR1 and CDR2 from the germline V gene are LGHNA and YSLEER. J gave up 3 bases and V 4 bases, and 4 bases lay outside the gene matches. This CDR3 has 15 residues. The CDR3 is CASSRGTGGDYGYTF. The CDR3 DNA reads TGCGCCAGCAGCCGAGGGACAGGGGGGGACTATGGCTACACCTTC.

The genes are TRBV12-5 and TRBJ1-1; 9 positions match TRBD1. Germline V lookup: CDR1 LGHNT, CDR2 FRNRAP. There are 15 residues in the CDR3. Losses at the gene ends were 5 bases for V and 3 bases for J; bases not matched to a gene: 7. The chain's CDR3 is CASGSYRGPYTEAFF. The CDR3 DNA is TGTGCTAGTGGTAGCTACAGGGGGCCCTACACTGAAGCTTTCTTT.

A few counts support this clone. The chain has TRBV21-1 and TRBJ1-6; the table calls TRBD1, which could not be checked here. TRBV21-1 is given as a pseudogene. The CDR3 contains 21 residues. The DNA for the CDR3 is TGTGCCAGCAGCATAAGGATAAGGGGAGGGGCCAGGGGGCTAAATAATTCACCCCTCCACTTT. This translates into CASSIRIRGGARGLNNSPLHF.

The V and J genes are TRBV30 and TRBJ2-1, with D perhaps matching TRBD2 (6 bases). The CDR3 runs 14 residues. V dropped 5 bases and J dropped 2 bases, with 13 bases sitting between them. Looked up from germline, CDR1 is GTSNPN and CDR2 is SVGIG (reference sequence). CDR3 DNA: TGTGCCTGGGAAGACGGGGGAGCCTACAATGAGCAGTTCTTC. Its translation is CAWEDGGAYNEQFF.

V and J are TRBV6-1 and TRBJ2-1; D gene uncertain. There are 15 residues in the CDR3. Trimming pared 2 bases from V and 12 bases from J, leaving 20 bases between. CDR1 MNHNS and CDR2 SASEGT come from the germline V gene. CDR3 sequence: CASSEQTLDLVGQFF. CDR3 sequence (DNA): TGTGCCAGCAGTGAACAGACTCTCGACCTAGTAGGGCAGTTCTTC.